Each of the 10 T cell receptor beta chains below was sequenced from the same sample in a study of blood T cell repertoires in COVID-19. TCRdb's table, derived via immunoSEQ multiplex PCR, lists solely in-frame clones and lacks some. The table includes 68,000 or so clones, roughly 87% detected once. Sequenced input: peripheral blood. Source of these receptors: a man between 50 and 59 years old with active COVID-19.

CDR3 in amino acids: CASRPTGADTEAFF. DNA of the CDR3: TGTGCCAGTAGACCGACAGGGGCGGACACTGAAGCTTTCTTT. The chain employs TRBV19 and TRBJ1-1, with 8 bases matching TRBD1. Unmatched junction bases numbered 6, after V lost 6 bases and J lost 3 bases. Looked up from germline, CDR1 is LNHDA and CDR2 is SQIVND (reference sequence). The CDR3 has 14 residues. The full variable domain, rest sourced from reference TRBV19 and TRBJ1-1, is DGGITQSPKYLFRKEGQNVTLSCEQNLNHDAMYWYRQDPGQGLRLIYYSQIVNDFQKGDIAEGYSVSREKKESFPLTVTSAQKNPTAFYLCASRPTGADTEAFFGQGTRLTVV.

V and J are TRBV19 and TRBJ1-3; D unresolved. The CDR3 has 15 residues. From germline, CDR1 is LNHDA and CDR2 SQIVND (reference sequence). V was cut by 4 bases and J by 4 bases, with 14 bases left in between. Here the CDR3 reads CASSTSMSPGNTIYF. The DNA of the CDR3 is TGTGCCAGTAGTACCTCAATGAGTCCCGGAAACACCATATATTTT.

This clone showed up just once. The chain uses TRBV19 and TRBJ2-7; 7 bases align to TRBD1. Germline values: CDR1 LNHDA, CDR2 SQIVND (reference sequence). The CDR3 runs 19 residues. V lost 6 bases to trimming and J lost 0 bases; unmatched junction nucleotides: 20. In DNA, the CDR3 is TGTGCCAGTAGCAGAACCGGGACAGAAAATGAAGTTGGCTCCTACGAGCAGTACTTC. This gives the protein CASSRTGTENEVGSYEQYF.

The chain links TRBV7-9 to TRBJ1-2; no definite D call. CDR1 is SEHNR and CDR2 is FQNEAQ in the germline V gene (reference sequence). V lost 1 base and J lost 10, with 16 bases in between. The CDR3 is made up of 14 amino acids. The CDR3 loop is CASSLGEVPFSYTF. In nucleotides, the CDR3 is TGTGCCAGCAGCTTAGGGGAGGTGCCTTTCTCCTACACCTTC. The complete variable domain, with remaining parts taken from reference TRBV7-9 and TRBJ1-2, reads DTGVSQNPRHKITKRGQNVTFRCDPISEHNRLYWYRQTLGQGPEFLTYFQNEAQLEKSRLLSDRFSAERPKGSFSTLEIQRTEQGDSAMYLCASSLGEVPFSYTFGSGTRLTVV.

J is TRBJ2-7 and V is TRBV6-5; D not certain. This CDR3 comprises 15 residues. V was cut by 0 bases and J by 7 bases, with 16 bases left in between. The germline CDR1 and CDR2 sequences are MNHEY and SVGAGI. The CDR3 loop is CASSYSRTPHEEQYF. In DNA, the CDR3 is TGTGCCAGCAGTTACTCGAGAACCCCCCACGAAGAGCAGTACTTC.

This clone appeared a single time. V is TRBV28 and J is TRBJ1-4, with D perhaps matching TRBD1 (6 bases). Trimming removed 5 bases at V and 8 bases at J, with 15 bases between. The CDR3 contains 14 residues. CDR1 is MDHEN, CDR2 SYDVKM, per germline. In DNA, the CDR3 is TGTGCCAGCAGTCGACTGAACAGGGTGGAAAAACTGTTTTTT. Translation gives CASSRLNRVEKLFF. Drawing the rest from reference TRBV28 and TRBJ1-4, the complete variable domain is DVKVTQSSRYLVKRTGEKVFLECVQDMDHENMFWYRQDPGLGLRLIYFSYDVKMKEKGDIPEGYSVSREKKERFSLILESASTNQTSMYLCASSRLNRVEKLFFGSGTQLSVL.

The CDR3 is CASSLPGGVNYEQYF. CDR3 sequence (DNA): TGTGCCAGCAGTTTGCCGGGAGGGGTAAACTACGAGCAGTACTTC. J is TRBJ2-7 and V is TRBV28, with TRBD2 matching over 8 bases. The CDR3 spans 15 residues. Germline-derived CDR1 and CDR2 are MDHEN and SYDVKM. V lost 3 bases and J lost 3; bases outside the gene matches: 7. Full variable domain (missing parts from reference TRBV28 and TRBJ2-7): DVKVTQSSRYLVKRTGEKVFLECVQDMDHENMFWYRQDPGLGLRLIYFSYDVKMKEKGDIPEGYSVSREKKERFSLILESASTNQTSMYLCASSLPGGVNYEQYFGPGTRLTVT.

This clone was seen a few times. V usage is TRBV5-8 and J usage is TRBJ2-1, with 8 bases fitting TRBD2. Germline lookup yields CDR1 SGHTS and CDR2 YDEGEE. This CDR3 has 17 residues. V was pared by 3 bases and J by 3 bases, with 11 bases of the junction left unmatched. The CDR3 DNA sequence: TGTGCCAGCAGCTCCTTACGGGGGGGACTGCTCTACAATGAGCAGTTCTTC. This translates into CASSSLRGGLLYNEQFF.

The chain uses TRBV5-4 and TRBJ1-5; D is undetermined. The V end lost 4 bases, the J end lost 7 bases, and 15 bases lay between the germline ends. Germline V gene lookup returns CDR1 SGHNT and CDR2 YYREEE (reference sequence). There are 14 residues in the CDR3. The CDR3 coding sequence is TGTGCCAGCAGCCCGGAGAGGGATAGCCAGCCCCAGCATTTT. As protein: CASSPERDSQPQHF.

Here the CDR3 reads CASSPTGNNQPQHF. The CDR3 DNA is TGTGCCAGCTCACCTACAGGGAACAATCAGCCCCAGCATTTT. The chain recombines TRBV18 with TRBJ1-5, with TRBD1 as a possible D gene (6 bases). Looked up from germline, CDR1 is KGHSH and CDR2 is LQKENI. V was clipped by 3 bases and J by 3 bases, with 9 bases between them. CDR3 size: 14 residues. Full variable domain (missing parts from reference TRBV18 and TRBJ1-5): NAGVMQNPRHLVRRRGQEARLRCSPMKGHSHVYWYRQLPEEGLKFMVYLQKENIIDESGMPKERFSAEFPKEGPSILRIQQVVRGDSAAYFCASSPTGNNQPQHFGDGTRLSIL.